This T cell receptor (beta chain) was retrieved from a study of cytomegalovirus exposure and HLA in healthy donors. V shed 1 base and J shed 4 bases, with 5 bases lying between them. Germline CDR1 MNHNS, CDR2 SASEGT. The CDR3 is 13 amino acids. This clone has a handful of counts. PCR primers comprised 60 Vbeta and 13 Jbeta primers. TCRdb's table, derived via immunoSEQ multiplex PCR, lists solely in-frame clones and lacks some. Here the sample spans 170,000 or so clones, about four fifths being singletons. The sequence was obtained from a man in his late teens or twenties in good health and CMV-seronegative. Sequencing input: PBMCs. The chain is built from TRBV6-1 and TRBJ1-5; D is ambiguous. Written as DNA, the CDR3 is TGTGCCAGCAGTGAAGTGCAGAATCAGCCCCAGCATTTT. This sequence encodes CASSEVQNQPQHF.